The 10 T cell receptor beta chains below all came from one sample that was sequenced in a study of control samples from healthy donors and cancer patients. Sequencing used immunoSEQ multiplex PCR; TCRdb keeps in-frame clones, though not all of them. The sample yields tens of thousands of clones, roughly 90% seen once. Sample: PBMCs. These receptors came from a man aged 55 to 70 with colorectal cancer.

The gene calls are TRBV10-1 and TRBJ1-6; possibly TRBD1 for D (6 bases). This CDR3 is built from 13 residues. The germline V and J ends were trimmed by 10 bases and 7 bases, with 14 bases remaining between them. Germline loops: CDR1 WNHNN, CDR2 SYGVQD (reference sequence). The CDR3 is CATYREYNSPLHF. As DNA, the CDR3 is TGCGCCACCTACAGGGAATACAATTCACCCCTCCACTTT.

The sample holds a few counts of this clone. The J gene is TRBJ2-7, the V gene TRBV19; no definite D call. CDR1 is LNHDA, CDR2 SQIVND, per germline (reference sequence). Deletions cut 11 bases from V and 4 bases from J, with 18 bases between. The CDR3 extends over 13 amino acids. CDR3 nucleotide sequence: TGTGCCGCTCAAGGTCGTGGAGCGTACGAGCAGTACTTC. This codes for CAAQGRGAYEQYF.

V gene TRBV28 combines with J gene TRBJ1-1; perhaps TRBD1 as D (5 bases). The V gene's germline CDR1 is MDHEN and CDR2 SYDVKM. Deletions cut 7 bases from V and 0 bases from J, with 12 bases between. The CDR3 runs to 14 residues. The CDR3 DNA is TGTGCCAGCATAGGAGCAGGGATGAACACTGAAGCTTTCTTT. Protein product: CASIGAGMNTEAFF.

This rearrangement joins TRBV7-7 to TRBJ2-3; tentatively, D is TRBD1 (6 bases). V lost 1 base to trimming and J lost 2 bases, with 13 bases between them. In germline, CDR1 is SSHAT, CDR2 FNYEAQ (reference sequence). This CDR3 region has 16 residues. CDR3 nucleotide sequence: TGTGCCAGCAGCTTAGTCCCAGGGGCTGCCACAGATACGCAGTATTTT. Translation gives CASSLVPGAATDTQYF.

The chain combines TRBV6-2 or TRBV6-3 with TRBJ2-1; D gene uncertain. The CDR3 has 14 amino acids. Germline CDR1 and CDR2: MNHEY and SVGEGT. With 2 bases removed from V and 3 bases from J, the gap between germline ends came to 8 bases. CDR3 bases: TGTGCCAGCAGTTACGGGCAGAGCTACAATGAGCAGTTCTTC. It codes for CASSYGQSYNEQFF.

V gene TRBV11-3 combines with J gene TRBJ2-1; the D gene is possibly TRBD2 (6 bases). CDR3 length equals 14 residues. Germline V gene sequence: CDR1 SGHNT, CDR2 YENEEA. V lost 1 base and J lost 7, with 11 bases in between. The CDR3 reads CASSLVSGNNEQFF. CDR3 DNA: TGTGCCAGCAGCTTAGTTAGCGGTAATAATGAGCAGTTCTTC. Drawing the rest from reference TRBV11-3 and TRBJ2-1, the complete variable domain is EAGVVQSPRYKIIEKKQPVAFWCNPISGHNTLYWYLQNLGQGPELLIRYENEEAVDDSQLPKDRFSAERLKGVDSTLKIQPAELGDSAVYLCASSLVSGNNEQFFGPGTRLTVL.

This rearrangement joins TRBV7-6 to TRBJ1-1; D is possibly TRBD1 (6 bases). V was pared by 3 bases and J by 6 bases, with 11 bases between. CDR3 length: 13 amino acids. The germline V gene encodes CDR1 SGHVS and CDR2 FNYEAQ. This CDR3 is CASSLGGGPEAFF. Here the CDR3 DNA reads TGTGCCAGCAGCTTGGGAGGGGGACCTGAAGCTTTCTTT.

V is TRBV5-4 and J is TRBJ2-2; D perhaps matches TRBD1 (7 bases). V was shortened by 1 base and J by 9 bases, with 16 bases between the two germline ends. The CDR3 loop spans 15 amino acids. Germline loops: CDR1 SGHNT, CDR2 YYREEE (reference sequence). In DNA form, the CDR3 reads TGTGCCAGCAGCTTGCAGGGGGGCGCGGCCCGGGAGCTGTTTTTT. This encodes CASSLQGGAARELFF. Drawing the rest from reference TRBV5-4 and TRBJ2-2, the complete variable domain is ETGVTQSPTHLIKTRGQQVTLRCSSQSGHNTVSWYQQALGQGPQFIFQYYREEENGRGNFPPRFSGLQFPNYSSELNVNALELDDSALYLCASSLQGGAARELFFGEGSRLTVL.

This sequence joins TRBV4-1 and TRBJ2-7; 9 positions agree with TRBD2. CDR1 is MGHRA, CDR2 YSYEKL, per germline. This CDR3 has 17 residues. V was clipped by 1 base and J by 1 base; unmatched bases: 8. CDR3 in amino acids: CASSQGLAGQTSYEQYF. The CDR3 DNA follows: TGCGCCAGCAGCCAAGGGCTAGCGGGGCAGACGTCCTACGAGCAGTACTTC.

The chain joins TRBV5-1 to TRBJ2-5; 16 nucleotides align to TRBD2. The V gene end was trimmed by 4 bases and the J gene end by 2 bases; junction bases not matched to a gene: 2. Germline V gives CDR1 SGHRS, CDR2 YFSETQ. This CDR3 contains 16 residues. The CDR3 is CASSTGLAGGQETQYF. The CDR3 region has the DNA TGCGCCAGCAGCACGGGACTAGCGGGGGGGCAAGAGACCCAGTACTTC.